This TCR beta chain was documented in a study of T-cell memory formation after mild COVID-19. On the study more broadly: Clusters of TCRs were largely donor specific. The study, taken as a whole, reports: Day 15 to 85 contractors were CD4/CD8 balanced; later expanders leaned CD4+. In pre-infection memory, a portion of responding clones appeared, which suggested that cross-reactive memory joined.

TCRdb reprocessed the 5' RACE reads via MiXCR and lists one record per CDR3 protein. This table has around 310,000 distinct CDR3 sequences, around 15% appearing once. CDR1 is ENHRY and CDR2 is SYGVKD in the germline V gene. The V and J ends lost 2 bases and 5 bases respectively, with 12 bases between them. The CDR3 is 14 residues long. With regard to this clonotype: Its specificity is not known.

The V call is TRBV10-3, the J call TRBJ1-1; unclear D gene. Material: PBMCs or a T cell subset sorted from them (not recorded which). This receptor was identified in a man between 18 and 35 years old who had mild COVID-19 (a few samples of this study predate the infection). Cell type and time point are not known. CDR3 DNA: TGTGCCATCAGTGAGGACACTTACGGGACTGAAGCTTTCTTT. It encodes CAISEDTYGTEAFF.